This TCR beta chain was recovered during a study of shared clonotypes between healthy human individuals. The germline V gene has CDR1 GTSNPN and CDR2 SVGIG (reference sequence). With V trimmed by 3 bases and J by 3 bases, 10 bases remained unmatched. This CDR3 spans 15 amino acids. TCRdb's table, derived via immunoSEQ multiplex PCR, lists solely in-frame clones and lacks some. Among about 2.1 million clones listed, more than 85% were seen once. Terminally differentiated effector memory CD45RA+ cells were left out of the naive CD8 fraction, which was CD45RO-negative and positively selected for CCR7. The specimen was naive CD8+ T cells from PBMCs. The chain couples TRBV30 to TRBJ2-7; 8 positions match TRBD2. This TCR was sampled from a man younger than 35 in good health. Some clones in this sample may be carry-over from other donors' samples. CDR3 DNA: TGTGCCTGGAGCCCCGGACTAGCACTTTACTACGAGCAGTACTTC. Amino acids: CAWSPGLALYYEQYF.